This TCR beta chain was documented in a study of T cell responses to AZD1222 COVID-19 vaccine. The length of the CDR3 is 14 residues. The ends were cut back, 6 bases at V and 1 base at J, with 12 bases in the middle. Germline CDR1 is KGHSH and CDR2 is LQKENI. Sequencing was performed with immunoSEQ multiplex PCR; in TCRdb, only in-frame clones are kept and a portion is missing. There are 200,000 or so clones in the sample; almost 95% occur only once, and roughly 9.2% lies in the top ten. The clonotype was recovered from an adult in good health. The specimen comprised peripheral blood, sampled on day 0 of AZD1222 vaccination. This chain connects TRBV18 to TRBJ1-2; D perhaps matches TRBD1 (6 bases). CDR3 nucleotide sequence: TGTGCCAGCTCGCTGGGGGCGGATAACTATGGCTACACCTTC. It specifies CASSLGADNYGYTF.